This T cell receptor beta chain appears in the sequencing data of a study of blood T cell repertoires in COVID-19. About the study: T cells, B-cell-depleted T cells, or PBMCs supplied cDNA or gDNA.

Seattle patients were enrolled while actively infected and followed longitudinally. Sequencing used immunoSEQ multiplex PCR; TCRdb keeps in-frame clones, though not all of them. There are hundreds of thousands of clones in the sample; about 88% occur only once, and roughly 7.4% lies in the top ten. This clone is a singleton in its sample. Germline V gene lookup returns CDR1 SGHRS and CDR2 YFSETQ. The CDR3 has 15 amino acids. Trimming cost V 4 bases and J 5 bases; bases outside gene matches: 11. V usage is TRBV5-1 and J usage is TRBJ2-5; 7 nucleotides line up with TRBD1. The source is a woman aged 45-60 years with COVID-19, enrolled during active disease. Source material: peripheral blood. The CDR3 reads CASSVLPGQRETQYF. The DNA of the CDR3 is TGCGCCAGCAGCGTACTACCGGGACAGAGGGAGACCCAGTACTTC.